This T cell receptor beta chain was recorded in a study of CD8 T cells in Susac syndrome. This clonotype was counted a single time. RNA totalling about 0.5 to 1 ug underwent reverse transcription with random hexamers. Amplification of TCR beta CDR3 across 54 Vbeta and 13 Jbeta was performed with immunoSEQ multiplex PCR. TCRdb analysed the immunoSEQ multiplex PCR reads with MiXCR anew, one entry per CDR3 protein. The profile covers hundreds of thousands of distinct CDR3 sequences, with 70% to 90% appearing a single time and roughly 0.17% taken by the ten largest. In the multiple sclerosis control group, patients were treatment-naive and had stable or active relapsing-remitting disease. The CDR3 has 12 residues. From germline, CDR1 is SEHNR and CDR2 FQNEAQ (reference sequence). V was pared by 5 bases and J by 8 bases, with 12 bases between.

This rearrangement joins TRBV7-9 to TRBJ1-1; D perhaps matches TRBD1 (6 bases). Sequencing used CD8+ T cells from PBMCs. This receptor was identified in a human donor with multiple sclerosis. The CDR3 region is CASSLWGGEAFF. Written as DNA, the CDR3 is TGTGCCAGCAGCCTCTGGGGGGGCGAAGCTTTCTTT.